These T cell receptor beta chains were read from a single sample in a study of beta chain features in type 1 diabetes. The assay was immunoSEQ multiplex PCR, and TCRdb's table has in-frame clones only and misses some. The sample includes approximately 260,000 clones, 24% of them seen just once. The sequenced sample was naive CD4+ T cells from blood. The source of these receptors is a woman in her thirties with type 1 diabetes. Both conserved end residues are part of each CDR3. Fields, in order: J gene, V gene, D gene, clone size, CDR3 protein, CDR3 DNA. The D gene is left open where the match is weak. Clone size is shown for a subset of rows, as once, few, many or a class of expanded clone.

>TRBJ2-1|TRBV27|NA|NA
CASKGPGSSYNEQFF
TGTGCCAGCAAAGGACCCGGGAGCTCCTACAATGAGCAGTTCTTC
>TRBJ2-2|TRBV19|TRBD2|few
CASTAGTSLSGELFF
TGTGCCAGTACCGCCGGGACTAGTCTCTCCGGGGAGCTGTTTTTT
>TRBJ1-1|TRBV2|NA|NA
CASSETATEAFF
TGTGCCAGCAGTGAGACAGCCACTGAAGCTTTCTTT
>TRBJ2-7|TRBV23-1|NA|NA
CASSHSDRYGDSYEQYF
TGCGCCAGCAGTCATTCCGATCGGTACGGGGACTCCTACGAGCAGTACTTC
>TRBJ2-3|TRBV5-1|NA|NA
CASSLGYGLTDTQYF
TGCGCCAGCAGCTTGGGATATGGCCTCACAGATACGCAGTATTTT
>TRBJ1-2|TRBV5-1|TRBD1|few
CASRRQGEDGYTF
TGCGCCAGCAGGCGACAGGGGGAAGATGGCTACACCTTC
>TRBJ1-2|TRBV4-2|NA|few
CASSQDLQFNYGYTF
TGTGCCAGCAGCCAAGATCTACAGTTTAACTATGGCTACACCTTC
>TRBJ1-4|TRBV4-1|NA|few
CASSLGGQINEKLFF
TGCGCCAGCAGCCTCGGGGGGCAGATTAATGAAAAACTGTTTTTT
>TRBJ2-1|TRBV27|TRBD2|NA
CASSTGLAVYNEQFF
TGTGCCAGCAGTACCGGACTAGCGGTCTACAATGAGCAGTTCTTC
>TRBJ1-2|TRBV6-6|TRBD1|few
CASSFGTGIYGYTF
TGTGCCAGCAGTTTCGGGACAGGCATCTATGGCTACACCTTC
>TRBJ2-2|TRBV9|NA|few
CASSAQIDTAGELFF
TGTGCCAGCAGCGCGCAAATAGACACTGCCGGGGAGCTGTTTTTT
>TRBJ2-1|TRBV7-2|NA|few
CASSLNGQGNSDEQFF
TGTGCCAGCAGCTTAAATGGTCAGGGGAATAGCGATGAGCAGTTCTTC
>TRBJ2-7|TRBV5-1|NA|NA
CASSRTLVSYEQYF
TGCGCCAGCAGTCGGACTCTGGTCTCCTACGAGCAGTACTTC
>TRBJ2-6|TRBV25-1|NA|few
CASRSSGANVLTF
TGTGCCAGCAGGAGCTCTGGGGCCAACGTCCTGACTTTC